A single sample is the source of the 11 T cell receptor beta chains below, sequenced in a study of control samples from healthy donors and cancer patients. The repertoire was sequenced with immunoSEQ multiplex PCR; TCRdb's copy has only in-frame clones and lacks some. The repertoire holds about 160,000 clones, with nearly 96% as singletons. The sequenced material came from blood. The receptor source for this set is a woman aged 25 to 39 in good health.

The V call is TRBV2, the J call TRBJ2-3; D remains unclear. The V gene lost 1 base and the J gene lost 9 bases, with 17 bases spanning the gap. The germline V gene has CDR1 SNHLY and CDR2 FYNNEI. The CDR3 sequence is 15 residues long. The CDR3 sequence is CASSEGHRLLTTQYF. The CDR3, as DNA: TGTGCCAGCAGTGAAGGACACCGGTTGCTCACCACGCAGTATTTT.

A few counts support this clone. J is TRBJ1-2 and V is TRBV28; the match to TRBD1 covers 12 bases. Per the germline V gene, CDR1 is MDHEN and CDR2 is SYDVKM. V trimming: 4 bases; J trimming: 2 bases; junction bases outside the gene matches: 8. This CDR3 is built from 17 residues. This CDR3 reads CASSSPGTGGSNYGYTF. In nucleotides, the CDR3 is TGTGCCAGCAGTTCACCCGGGACAGGGGGCTCAAACTATGGCTACACCTTC.

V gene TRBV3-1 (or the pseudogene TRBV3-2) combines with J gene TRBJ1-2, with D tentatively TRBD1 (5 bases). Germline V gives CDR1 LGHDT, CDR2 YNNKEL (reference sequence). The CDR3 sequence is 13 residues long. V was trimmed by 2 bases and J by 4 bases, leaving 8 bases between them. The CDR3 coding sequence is TGTGCCAGCAGCCAATATACAGGCTATGGCTACACCTTC. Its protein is CASSQYTGYGYTF.

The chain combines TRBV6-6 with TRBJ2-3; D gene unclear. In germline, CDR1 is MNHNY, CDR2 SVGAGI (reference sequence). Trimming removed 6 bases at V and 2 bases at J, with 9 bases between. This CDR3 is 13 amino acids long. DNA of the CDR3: TGTGCCAGCAGCCCTACCGACACAGATACGCAGTATTTT. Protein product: CASSPTDTDTQYF.

CDR3 in DNA: TGCGCCAGCAGCCCCGCCGAGGCGAACAATGAGCAGTTCTTC. It is translated as CASSPAEANNEQFF. The V call is TRBV5-1, the J call TRBJ2-1; no reliable D call. This CDR3 region has 14 residues. Trimming shortened V by 4 bases and J by 5 bases, and 13 bases separated the two germline ends. The germline V gene encodes CDR1 SGHRS and CDR2 YFSETQ. The complete variable domain, with remaining parts taken from reference TRBV5-1 and TRBJ2-1, reads KAGVTQTPRYLIKTRGQQVTLSCSPISGHRSVSWYQQTPGQGLQFLFEYFSETQRNKGNFPGRFSGRQFSNSRSEMNVSTLELGDSALYLCASSPAEANNEQFFGPGTRLTVL.

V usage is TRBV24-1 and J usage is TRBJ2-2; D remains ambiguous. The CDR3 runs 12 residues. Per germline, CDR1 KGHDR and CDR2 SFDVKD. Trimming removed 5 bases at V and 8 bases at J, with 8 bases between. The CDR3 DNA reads TGTGCCACCAGTGTCTCTGGGGGGGAGCTGTTTTTT. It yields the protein CATSVSGGELFF.

The CDR3 region is CANQLGNEQFF. The CDR3 DNA reads TGTGCCAATCAGCTGGGGAATGAGCAGTTCTTC. The chain is built from TRBV2 and TRBJ2-1, with D uncertain. Trimming took 10 bases from V and 7 from J, leaving 11 bases between them. Germline values: CDR1 SNHLY, CDR2 FYNNEI. CDR3 length: 11 amino acids.

CDR3: CASSSGTSGEQYF. CDR3 DNA: TGTGCCAGCAGCAGCGGGACTAGCGGGGAGCAGTACTTC. The chain couples TRBV12-3 or TRBV12-4 to TRBJ2-7; TRBD2 matches at 12 bases. V lost 6 bases to trimming and J lost 7 bases; unmatched junction nucleotides: 4. The CDR3 contains 13 residues.

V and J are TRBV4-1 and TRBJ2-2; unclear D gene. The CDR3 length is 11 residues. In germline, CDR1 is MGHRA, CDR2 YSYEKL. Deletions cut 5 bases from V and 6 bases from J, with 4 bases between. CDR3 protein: CASSKAGELFF. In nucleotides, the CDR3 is TGCGCCAGCAGCAAGGCCGGGGAGCTGTTTTTT.

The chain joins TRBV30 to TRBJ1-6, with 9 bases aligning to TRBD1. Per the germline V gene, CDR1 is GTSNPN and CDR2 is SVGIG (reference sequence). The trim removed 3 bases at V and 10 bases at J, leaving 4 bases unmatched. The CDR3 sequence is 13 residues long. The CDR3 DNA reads TGTGCCTGGAGACCCACAGGGGGCTCACCCCTCCACTTT. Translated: CAWRPTGGSPLHF. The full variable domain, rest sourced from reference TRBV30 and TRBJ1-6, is SQTIHQWPATLVQPVGSPLSLECTVEGTSNPNLYWYRQAAGRGLQLLFYSVGIGQISSEVPQNLSASRPQDRQFILSSKKLLLSDSGFYLCAWRPTGGSPLHFGNGTRLTVT.

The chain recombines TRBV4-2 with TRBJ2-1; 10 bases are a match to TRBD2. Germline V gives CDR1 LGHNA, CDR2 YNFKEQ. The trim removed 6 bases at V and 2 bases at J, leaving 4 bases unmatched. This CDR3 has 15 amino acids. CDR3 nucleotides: TGTGCCAGCAGATTAGCGGGAGGAACCTACAATGAGCAGTTCTTC. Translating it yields CASRLAGGTYNEQFF.